The 20 T cell receptor beta chains below come from one sample, sequenced in a study of blood T cell repertoires in COVID-19 (dated by TCRdb to between 2020 and 2021). The library was built by means of the immunoSEQ multiplex PCR assay. What TCRdb holds here is the immuneACCESS table cut down to in-frame rearrangements. Part of the clones is not present; checked against another copy, under half of the missing clones reflect an unresolved V gene, and the others are unexplained. The sample table shows a few hundred thousand clones, and 86% are seen once. The ten biggest clones cover nearly 4.5% of the sample. What was sequenced was peripheral blood. The source of these receptors is a middle-aged man with acute or convalescent COVID-19.

This rearrangement joins TRBV2 to TRBJ1-2, with D perhaps matching TRBD1 (6 bases). In germline, CDR1 is SNHLY, CDR2 FYNNEI. This CDR3 has 15 amino acids. V gave up 4 bases and J gave up 6 bases, with 18 bases separating them. For the CDR3, the DNA is TGTGCCAGCAGTGGGGGCAGGGGATTAGTGGATGGCTACACCTTC. Translation: CASSGGRGLVDGYTF.

This clone was seen only once. The chain couples TRBV19 to TRBJ1-2; D gene ambiguous. From germline, CDR1 is LNHDA and CDR2 SQIVND (reference sequence). V gave up 6 bases and J gave up 4 bases, with 15 bases separating them. CDR3 length: 14 residues. CDR3 DNA sequence: TGTGCCAGTAGCCGCCCTGGAGTTCCCTATGGCTACACCTTC. It specifies CASSRPGVPYGYTF.

The chain recombines TRBV30 with TRBJ1-6; possible D gene TRBD1, 6 bases. CDR3 size: 13 residues. Germline loops: CDR1 GTSNPN, CDR2 SVGIG (reference sequence). Trimming removed 0 bases at V and 9 bases at J, with 9 bases between. In DNA, the CDR3 is TGTGCCTGGAGTGTAGGGGGGGGTTCACCCCTCCACTTT. It codes for CAWSVGGGSPLHF.

The chain has TRBV6-5 and TRBJ1-3; tentatively, D is TRBD1 (6 bases). CDR3 length: 16 residues. Germline V gene data show CDR1 as MNHEY and CDR2 as SVGAGI. Trimming took 4 bases from V and 4 from J, leaving 17 bases between them. The CDR3 nucleotides are TGTGCCAGCAGTTTCTCTACAGGGCTGATCGGAAACACCATATATTTT. Translated: CASSFSTGLIGNTIYF.

The rearrangement uses TRBV19 and TRBJ1-5; TRBD1 is a possible D gene (6 bases). CDR1 and CDR2 from the germline V gene are LNHDA and SQIVND (reference sequence). V shed 3 bases and J shed 6 bases, with 12 bases lying between them. This CDR3 region has 14 residues. CDR3 nucleotide sequence: TGTGCCAGTAGTATTACCAGGGGCCGTCAGCCCCAGCATTTT. This encodes CASSITRGRQPQHF.

This clone was observed a single time. V gene TRBV10-3 combines with J gene TRBJ2-2, with D maybe TRBD1 (6 bases). The germline V gene encodes CDR1 ENHRY and CDR2 SYGVKD. The CDR3 extends over 13 amino acids. V shed 6 bases and J shed 4 bases, with 9 bases lying between them. The CDR3 here is CAIRGTSTGELFF. The DNA for the CDR3 is TGTGCCATCAGGGGGACATCCACCGGGGAGCTGTTTTTT.

The chain joins TRBV5-1 to TRBJ1-4; 9 bases align to TRBD1. The V gene's germline CDR1 is SGHRS and CDR2 YFSETQ. The junction had 10 bases not matched to a gene; V was cut back by 3 bases and J by 7 bases. The CDR3 is made up of 16 amino acids. The CDR3 reads CASSYLTGGLSEKLFF. The CDR3 nucleotides are TGCGCCAGCAGCTACCTCACAGGGGGCTTAAGTGAAAAACTGTTTTTT.

This clone was detected once. The chain joins TRBV2 to TRBJ2-3; no firm D call. The CDR3 spans 12 residues. Germline CDR1 is SNHLY and CDR2 is FYNNEI. The germline V and J ends were trimmed by 5 bases and 4 bases, with 7 bases remaining between them. The CDR3 protein is CASSPSSDTQYF. CDR3 in DNA: TGTGCCAGCAGTCCGAGTTCAGATACGCAGTATTTT.

This clone was seen once. The chain couples TRBV18 to TRBJ1-1; D gene unclear. Looked up from germline, CDR1 is KGHSH and CDR2 is LQKENI. The CDR3 sequence is 13 residues long. Trimming took 5 bases from V and 6 from J, leaving 13 bases between them. Written as DNA, the CDR3 is TGTGCCAGCTCATCCTCGAAAGGAGCTGAAGCTTTCTTT. It translates to CASSSSKGAEAFF.

This chain links TRBV11-2 with TRBJ1-2; 9 bases map to TRBD1. Germline trimming cut 5 bases from V and 6 bases from J; bases unmatched to any gene: 7. CDR1 SGHAT and CDR2 FQNNGV come from the germline V gene. This CDR3 region has 14 residues. The CDR3 sequence: CASSRTGVENGYTF. DNA for the CDR3: TGTGCCAGCAGCAGGACAGGGGTTGAGAATGGCTACACCTTC.

V is TRBV24-1 and J is TRBJ2-1; the match to TRBD1 covers 8 bases. V lost 9 bases to trimming and J lost 9 bases; unmatched junction nucleotides: 9. This CDR3 contains 13 residues. CDR1 is KGHDR, CDR2 SFDVKD, per germline. The CDR3 DNA is TGTGCCACCTCCGGACAGGGAGTTAGTGAGCAGTTCTTC. Protein: CATSGQGVSEQFF.

The chain carries TRBV5-1 and TRBJ2-3, with 7 bases lining up with TRBD1. Germline V gives CDR1 SGHRS, CDR2 YFSETQ. The CDR3 has 14 amino acids. V shed 3 bases, J shed 2 bases, and the junction held 3 bases outside the gene matches. As DNA, the CDR3 is TGCGCCAGCAGCTCGGACAGGCACACAGATACGCAGTATTTT. This sequence encodes CASSSDRHTDTQYF.

The rearrangement links TRBV5-1 to TRBJ1-2; 7 bases match TRBD1. Germline V gene lookup returns CDR1 SGHRS and CDR2 YFSETQ. The CDR3 contains 15 residues. With V trimmed by 8 bases and J by 5 bases, 15 bases remained unmatched. The CDR3 sequence: CASRLGQANVYGYTF. The CDR3 DNA is TGCGCCAGTCGTTTAGGACAGGCCAACGTGTATGGCTACACCTTC.

The chain employs TRBV15 and TRBJ1-5, with D possibly being TRBD1 (5 bases). With 8 bases removed from V and 6 bases from J, the gap between germline ends came to 20 bases. Germline loops: CDR1 LNHNV, CDR2 YYDKDF (reference sequence). The CDR3 totals 15 residues. Here the CDR3 reads CATGLRVGRGQPQHF. The CDR3 DNA reads as TGTGCCACCGGCCTCCGGGTAGGTAGGGGTCAGCCCCAGCATTTT.

This chain connects TRBV5-1 to TRBJ2-7, with 7 bases lining up with TRBD1. J gave up 6 bases and V 5 bases, and 11 bases lay outside the gene matches. This CDR3 spans 14 amino acids. Per germline, CDR1 SGHRS and CDR2 YFSETQ. CDR3 nucleotides: TGCGCCAGCAGAGAACCCGGGACAGACGCCGAGCAGTACTTC. This codes for CASREPGTDAEQYF.

The gene calls are TRBV11-2 and TRBJ2-3, with 10 bases matching TRBD2. CDR3 length equals 15 residues. CDR1 and CDR2 (germline): SGHAT, FQNNGV. Germline trimming cut 6 bases from V and 2 bases from J; bases unmatched to any gene: 5. The CDR3 loop reads CASRHSGGYTDTQYF. The CDR3 DNA reads as TGTGCCAGCAGACATAGCGGGGGGTACACAGATACGCAGTATTTT.

The chain is built from TRBV10-3 and TRBJ1-5; D possibly corresponds to TRBD1 (5 bases). With 1 base removed from V and 4 bases from J, the gap between germline ends came to 8 bases. Germline loops: CDR1 ENHRY, CDR2 SYGVKD. The CDR3 is 14 residues long. The DNA for the CDR3 is TGTGCCATCAGTGAGTGGGGGGATAATCAGCCCCAGCATTTT. This gives the protein CAISEWGDNQPQHF.

The genes are TRBV5-4 and TRBJ1-2; TRBD1 aligns across 9 bases. The CDR3 contains 14 residues. V trimming: 5 bases; J trimming: 2 bases; junction bases outside the gene matches: 4. Germline lookup yields CDR1 SGHNT and CDR2 YYREEE (reference sequence). The CDR3 spells CASRRDRVNYGYTF. The CDR3 bases are TGTGCCAGCAGGCGGGACAGGGTAAACTATGGCTACACCTTC.

The chain employs TRBV7-2 and TRBJ2-7; D ambiguous. V lost 1 base and J 6 bases, leaving 10 bases between the germline ends. Germline loops: CDR1 SGHTA, CDR2 FQGNSA. This CDR3 is 13 amino acids long. Here the CDR3 reads CASSLGSVREQYF. In nucleotides, the CDR3 is TGTGCCAGCAGCTTAGGCAGTGTACGCGAGCAGTACTTC. The whole variable domain, filled in from reference TRBV7-2 and TRBJ2-7, reads GAGVSQSPSNKVTEKGKDVELRCDPISGHTALYWYRQSLGQGLEFLIYFQGNSAPDKSGLPSDRFSAERTGGSVSTLTIQRTQQEDSAVYLCASSLGSVREQYFGPGTRLTVT.

The chain is built from TRBV18 and TRBJ2-2; D might be TRBD1 (5 bases). The germline gives CDR1 KGHSH, CDR2 LQKENI. Trimming left V 3 bases short and J 6 bases short, with 11 bases between. The CDR3 contains 14 residues. CDR3 region: CASSPLSGPGELFF. CDR3 DNA sequence: TGTGCCAGCTCACCCCTGTCAGGGCCCGGGGAGCTGTTTTTT.